This TCR beta chain originates from a study of T cell responses to AZD1222 COVID-19 vaccine. TCRdb keeps only in-frame clones here, not all; method: immunoSEQ multiplex PCR. The table has 88,000 or so clones, 85% to 90% seen once. Germline CDR1 is LNHDA and CDR2 is SQIVND (reference sequence). The V and J ends lost 1 base and 8 bases respectively, with 8 bases between them. The CDR3 loop spans 12 amino acids. The clonotype comes from an adult who received the AZD1222 COVID-19 vaccine. This specimen was peripheral blood, taken 28 days after the second AZD1222 dose. V gene TRBV19 combines with J gene TRBJ1-2; D not resolved. The DNA for the CDR3 is TGTGCCAGTAGTATAGGGGCCCAAGGCTACACCTTC. Its protein is CASSIGAQGYTF. Variable domain in full (rest from reference TRBV19 and TRBJ1-2): DGGITQSPKYLFRKEGQNVTLSCEQNLNHDAMYWYRQDPGQGLRLIYYSQIVNDFQKGDIAEGYSVSREKKESFPLTVTSAQKNPTAFYLCASSIGAQGYTFGSGTRLTVV.